This T cell receptor beta chain is from a study of early T cells in non-severe SARS-CoV-2 infection. CDR1 is LGHDT and CDR2 is YNNKEL in the germline V gene (reference sequence). V lost 4 bases, J lost 5 bases, and 14 bases lay in between. There are 15 residues in the CDR3. TCRdb analysed the 5' RACE reads with MiXCR anew, one entry per CDR3 protein. The sample gives 75,000 to 95,000 distinct CDR3 sequences, approximately 15% of which show up once; around 5% is in the top ten. This specimen consisted of whole blood, obtained at baseline. This TCR was sampled from an adult who was a healthcare worker with PCR-confirmed SARS-CoV-2 infection or an uninfected control (not recorded which). This rearrangement joins TRBV3-1 to TRBJ2-2; D possibly corresponds to TRBD2 (5 bases). The CDR3 DNA follows: TGTGCCAGCAGCCGGGAGACCTCCTGGACCGGGGAGCTGTTTTTT. This encodes CASSRETSWTGELFF.